A single sample is the source of the 23 T cell receptor beta chains below, sequenced in a study of T cell repertoires and Cas9 in healthy adults. Profiling relied on immunoSEQ multiplex PCR, and the TCRdb table lists in-frame clones only, not all of them. This sample yields tens of thousands of clones, of which 85% to 95% are seen a single time; approximately 0.84% belongs to the top ten. The source material was CD4+ effector T cells (CD127+, CD25-, CD137-, CD154-) from PBMCs; culture status not recorded. These receptors were collected from a human donor in good health.

J is TRBJ2-7 and V is TRBV6-1; D remains ambiguous. From germline, CDR1 is MNHNS and CDR2 SASEGT. The CDR3 is 16 amino acids. The V end was cut by 2 bases, the J end by 0 bases, with 14 bases between. CDR3 sequence reads: CASSELGSPNSYEQYV. In DNA form, the CDR3 reads TGTGCCAGCAGTGAATTGGGGTCACCTAACTCCTACGAGCAGTACGTC.

The V gene is TRBV18, the J gene TRBJ2-7, with 11 bases aligning to TRBD1. V dropped 4 bases and J dropped 3; count of bases not matched to a gene: 5. This CDR3 spans 15 amino acids. CDR1 and CDR2 (germline): KGHSH, LQKENI. CDR3 nucleotide sequence: TGTGCCAGCTCACGTGGGACAGGGGGGAACTACGAGCAGTACGTC. Translation gives CASSRGTGGNYEQYV.

V usage is TRBV18 and J usage is TRBJ1-2; possible D gene TRBD1, 5 bases. The CDR3 totals 15 residues. CDR1 KGHSH and CDR2 LQKENI come from the germline V gene. V lost 3 bases and J lost 4, with 15 bases in between. The CDR3 region is CASSPGQGPLYGYTF. CDR3 sequence (DNA): TGTGCCAGCTCACCTGGCCAGGGACCCCTCTATGGCTACACCTTC.

This clone occurred once. The chain uses TRBV19 and TRBJ1-5; D is possibly TRBD1 (5 bases). This CDR3 has 16 residues. Germline V gene data show CDR1 as LNHDA and CDR2 as SQIVND (reference sequence). Deletions cut 5 bases from V and 9 bases from J, with 23 bases between. Here the CDR3 reads CASSPPGGSLSGPQHF. CDR3 nucleotide sequence: TGTGCCAGTAGTCCTCCCGGGGGGAGTCTAAGTGGGCCCCAGCATTTT.

The CDR3 region is CASSSTGSLDTGELFF. Written as DNA, the CDR3 is TGTGCCAGCAGCTCGACAGGGTCCCTCGACACCGGGGAGCTGTTTTTT. The V gene is TRBV13, the J gene TRBJ2-2; 7 nucleotides match TRBD1. The junction had 8 bases not matched to a gene; V was cut back by 4 bases and J by 3 bases. Per the germline V gene, CDR1 is PRHDT and CDR2 is FYEKMQ (reference sequence). The CDR3 loop spans 16 amino acids.

The rearrangement joins TRBV27 to TRBJ2-5; 8 bases agree with TRBD2. The CDR3 extends over 15 amino acids. The trim removed 1 base at V and 4 bases at J, leaving 5 bases unmatched. Germline V gene lookup returns CDR1 MNHEY and CDR2 SMNVEV (reference sequence). The CDR3 spells CASSLLAGGGETQYF. CDR3 DNA: TGTGCCAGCAGTTTATTGGCGGGAGGAGGAGAGACCCAGTACTTC.

The chain has TRBV25-1 and TRBJ2-3, with unresolved D. Trimming left V 4 bases short and J 4 bases short, with 12 bases between. Germline CDR1 reads MGHDK; CDR2 reads SYGVNS. CDR3 length: 14 amino acids. CDR3: CASSAPLGPDTQYF. CDR3 sequence (DNA): TGTGCCAGCAGTGCACCCTTGGGCCCAGATACGCAGTATTTT.

V gene TRBV28 combines with J gene TRBJ1-1; D remains ambiguous. Germline V lookup: CDR1 MDHEN, CDR2 SYDVKM. The CDR3 extends over 16 amino acids. V was shortened by 0 bases and J by 1 base, with 12 bases between the two germline ends. CDR3 nucleotides: TGTGCCAGCAGTTTATGGCCGATTAACGGGAACACTGAAGCTTTCTTT. Encoded protein: CASSLWPINGNTEAFF.

This clone was detected a few times. V is TRBV18 and J is TRBJ2-5; D not resolved. V was clipped by 6 bases and J by 4 bases, with 6 bases between them. There are 11 residues in the CDR3. In germline, CDR1 is KGHSH, CDR2 LQKENI. The CDR3 is CASSSPETQYF. In DNA form, the CDR3 reads TGTGCCAGCTCGTCGCCAGAGACCCAGTACTTC.

The V gene is TRBV27, the J gene TRBJ1-4; 8 bases match TRBD1. The length of the CDR3 is 15 residues. V lost 6 bases, J lost 7 bases, and 10 bases stayed unmatched. CDR1 MNHEY and CDR2 SMNVEV come from the germline V gene (reference sequence). CDR3 sequence: CASRRGTGRSEKLFF. Here the CDR3 DNA reads TGTGCCAGCAGACGTGGGACAGGTCGAAGTGAAAAACTGTTTTTT.

The chain carries TRBV6-5 and TRBJ1-1; TRBD1 might be the D (6 bases). Per germline, CDR1 MNHEY and CDR2 SVGAGI. The CDR3 has 15 residues. Trimming shortened V by 4 bases and J by 0 bases, and 12 bases separated the two germline ends. DNA of the CDR3: TGTGCCAGCAGTTCCTCAGGGGACATGAACACTGAAGCTTTCTTT. Its protein product is CASSSSGDMNTEAFF.

This clone appeared a single time. CDR3 coding DNA: TGTGCCAGCAGCTCGGGACAAAGCATGAACACTGAAGCTTTCTTT. It is translated as CASSSGQSMNTEAFF. V is TRBV11-2 and J is TRBJ1-1; a possible D gene is TRBD1 (6 bases). Trimming took 4 bases from V and 0 from J, leaving 12 bases between them. Germline values: CDR1 SGHAT, CDR2 FQNNGV. This CDR3 spans 15 amino acids.

The rearrangement joins TRBV6-1 to TRBJ2-7; D possibly corresponds to TRBD2 (6 bases). Germline V CDR1 and CDR2: MNHNS, SASEGT. The V gene lost 6 bases and the J gene lost 2 bases, with 11 bases spanning the gap. This CDR3 spans 13 amino acids. The CDR3 sequence: CASRGPGAYEQYV. DNA for the CDR3: TGTGCCAGCAGAGGCCCGGGAGCCTACGAGCAGTACGTC.

The V gene is TRBV11-2, the J gene TRBJ1-6; D unresolved. V dropped 0 bases and J dropped 8 bases, with 11 bases sitting between them. In germline, CDR1 is SGHAT, CDR2 FQNNGV. The CDR3 runs to 15 residues. CDR3 loop: CASSLEGAPHSPLHF. CDR3 coding DNA: TGTGCCAGCAGCTTAGAGGGCGCTCCCCATTCACCCCTCCACTTT.

This sequence joins TRBV19 and TRBJ1-2, with a possible D match to TRBD1 (5 bases). The CDR3 consists of 13 residues. Trimming left V 7 bases short and J 1 base short, with 10 bases between. CDR1 and CDR2 (germline): LNHDA, SQIVND (reference sequence). The CDR3 spells CASTGPINYGYTF. CDR3 coding DNA: TGTGCCAGTACGGGGCCCATTAACTATGGCTACACCTTC. Full variable domain (outside the CDR3, taken from reference TRBV19 and TRBJ1-2): DGGITQSPKYLFRKEGQNVTLSCEQNLNHDAMYWYRQDPGQGLRLIYYSQIVNDFQKGDIAEGYSVSREKKESFPLTVTSAQKNPTAFYLCASTGPINYGYTFGSGTRLTVV.

The rearrangement uses TRBV18 and TRBJ2-7, with 11 bases lining up with TRBD1. After removal of 3 bases from V and 6 bases from J, the junction contained 1 base not matched to a gene. This CDR3 is 13 amino acids long. Germline assignment: CDR1 KGHSH and CDR2 LQKENI. This CDR3 reads CASSPGQGVEQYV. In nucleotides, the CDR3 is TGTGCCAGCTCACCGGGACAGGGGGTCGAGCAGTACGTC.

The V gene is TRBV27, the J gene TRBJ2-3, with a tentative D call TRBD2 (5 bases). Between the trimmed V and J ends, which lost 6 bases and 2 bases, there was a span of 12 bases. The length of the CDR3 is 14 residues. Germline V gives CDR1 MNHEY, CDR2 SMNVEV (reference sequence). CDR3 sequence: CASRSLGYTDTQYF. The CDR3, as DNA: TGTGCCAGCAGATCACTAGGATACACAGATACGCAGTATTTT.

The rearrangement uses TRBV21-1 and TRBJ2-6; no DNA check was done on the table's D call, TRBD2. TRBV21-1 is listed as a pseudogene. The CDR3 has 14 residues. This CDR3 is CASSKRAGANVLTF. The DNA of the CDR3 is TGTGCCAGCAGCAAGAGGGCTGGGGCCAACGTCCTGACTTTC.

This clone has a single count. The CDR3 reads CASSIPFNVEQFF. CDR3 in DNA: TGTGCCAGTAGTATTCCCTTTAATGTTGAGCAGTTCTTC. The chain employs TRBV19 and TRBJ2-1; no firm D call. Deletions cut 3 bases from V and 9 bases from J, with 12 bases between. The CDR3 sequence is 13 residues long. Germline V lookup: CDR1 LNHDA, CDR2 SQIVND (reference sequence).

The CDR3 spells CASGETQYF. CDR3 in DNA: TGTGCCAGCGGAGAGACCCAGTACTTC. The chain recombines TRBV7-2 with TRBJ2-5; D unresolved. V lost 8 bases, J lost 4 bases, and 2 bases lay in between. From germline, CDR1 is SGHTA and CDR2 FQGNSA. This CDR3 contains 9 residues. Using reference TRBV7-2 and TRBJ2-5 for the parts outside the CDR3, the full variable domain is GAGVSQSPSNKVTEKGKDVELRCDPISGHTALYWYRQSLGQGLEFLIYFQGNSAPDKSGLPSDRFSAERTGGSVSTLTIQRTQQEDSAVYLCASGETQYFGPGTRLLVL.

This sequence joins TRBV5-1 and TRBJ2-1; D is ambiguous. Trimming left V 0 bases short and J 2 bases short, with 6 bases between. This CDR3 is built from 14 residues. CDR1 is SGHRS and CDR2 is YFSETQ in the germline V gene. CDR3 region: CASSLDVPYNEQFF. CDR3 nucleotides: TGCGCCAGCAGCTTGGATGTCCCCTACAATGAGCAGTTCTTC.

In the case of this clone: Other DNA variants within this sample encode the same CDR3. CDR3 amino acids: CASTFGGSNQETQYF. The CDR3 nucleotides read TGTGCCAGCACCTTTGGCGGGAGCAATCAAGAGACCCAGTACTTC. The chain links TRBV11-2 to TRBJ2-5, with TRBD2 matching 7 bases. The CDR3 extends over 15 amino acids. J gave up 2 bases and V 7 bases, and 10 bases lay outside the gene matches. Germline V CDR1 and CDR2: SGHAT, FQNNGV.

V gene TRBV7-3 combines with J gene TRBJ2-5, with TRBD2 identical over 11 bases. This CDR3 has 15 residues. Germline loops: CDR1 SGHTA, CDR2 FQGTGA. V was clipped by 5 bases and J by 4 bases; unmatched bases: 6. As DNA, the CDR3 is TGTGCCAGCAGCCCCAATGGACTAGCGGGAGAGACCCAGTACTTC. This translates into CASSPNGLAGETQYF.